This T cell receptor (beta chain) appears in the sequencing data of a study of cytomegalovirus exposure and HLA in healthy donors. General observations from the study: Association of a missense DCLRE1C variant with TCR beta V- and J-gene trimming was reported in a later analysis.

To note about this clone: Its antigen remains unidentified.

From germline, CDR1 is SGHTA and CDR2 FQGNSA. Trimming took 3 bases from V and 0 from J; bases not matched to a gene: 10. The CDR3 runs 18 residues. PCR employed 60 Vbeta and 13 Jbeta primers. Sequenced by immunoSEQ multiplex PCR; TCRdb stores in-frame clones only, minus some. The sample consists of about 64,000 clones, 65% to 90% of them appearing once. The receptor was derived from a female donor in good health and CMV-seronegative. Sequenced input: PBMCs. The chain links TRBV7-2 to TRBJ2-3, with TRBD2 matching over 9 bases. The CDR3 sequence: CASSFSGLALSSTDTQYF. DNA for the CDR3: TGTGCCAGCAGCTTTTCGGGACTAGCATTATCTAGCACAGATACGCAGTATTTT.